This T cell receptor beta chain was recovered during a study of cytomegalovirus exposure and HLA in healthy donors. Germline assignment: CDR1 SGDLS and CDR2 YYNGEE. CDR3 length: 15 amino acids. Trimming pared 4 bases from V and 3 bases from J, leaving 16 bases between. The PCR used 60 Vbeta and 13 Jbeta primers. Here immunoSEQ multiplex PCR was the method, and the copy in TCRdb shows in-frame clones only, minus some. Of more than 100,000 clones in the sample, 60% to 80% were seen once. The TCR originated in a woman aged 55-70 years in good health and CMV-seronegative. This rearrangement joins TRBV9 to TRBJ1-2, with TRBD1 as a possible D gene (5 bases). Sequencing used PBMCs. The CDR3 DNA sequence: TGTGCCAGCAGCCCCCGGGCCCCGGGGGACTATGGCTACACCTTC. Residues: CASSPRAPGDYGYTF.